Sequencing of this TCR beta chain was carried out in a study of blood T cells in healthy people across ages. A note on this clonotype: Its antigen is undetermined.

Primed by a sample-barcoded 5' primer and a J-beta primer mix, a second PCR proceeded for about 6 to 12 cycles. TCRdb re-derived calls from the 5' RACE reads in MiXCR, one entry per CDR3 protein. The sample has over 600,000 distinct CDR3 sequences; about half are singletons. Study-wide results and limits: Observed TCR beta diversity showed a strong correlation with the percentage of naive T cells as measured by flow cytometry.

CDR1 LGHNA and CDR2 YSLEER come from the germline V gene. CDR3 length: 17 amino acids. The receptor's source is a man aged 80 or over in good health. Source material: blood. The chain couples TRBV4-3 to TRBJ2-4; 8 bases fit TRBD2. Judging by the DNA end, TRBJ2-7 fits better; the J call may be wrong. The CDR3 spells CASSQGSGKAGAYEQYF. CDR3 DNA sequence: TGCGCCAGCAGCCAAGGAAGTGGCAAAGCGGGAGCCTACGAGCAGTACTTC.